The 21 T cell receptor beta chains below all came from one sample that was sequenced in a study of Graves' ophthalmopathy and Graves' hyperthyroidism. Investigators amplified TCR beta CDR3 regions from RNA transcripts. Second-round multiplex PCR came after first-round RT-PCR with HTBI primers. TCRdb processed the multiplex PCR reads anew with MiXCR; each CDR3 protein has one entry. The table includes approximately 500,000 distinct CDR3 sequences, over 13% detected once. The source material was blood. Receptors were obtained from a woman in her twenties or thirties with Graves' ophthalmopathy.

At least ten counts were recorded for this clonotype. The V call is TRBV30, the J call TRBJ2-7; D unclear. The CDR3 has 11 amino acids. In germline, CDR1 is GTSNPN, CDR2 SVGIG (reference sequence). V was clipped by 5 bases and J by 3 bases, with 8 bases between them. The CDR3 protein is CAWGPHYEQYF. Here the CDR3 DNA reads TGTGCCTGGGGACCCCACTACGAGCAGTACTTC.

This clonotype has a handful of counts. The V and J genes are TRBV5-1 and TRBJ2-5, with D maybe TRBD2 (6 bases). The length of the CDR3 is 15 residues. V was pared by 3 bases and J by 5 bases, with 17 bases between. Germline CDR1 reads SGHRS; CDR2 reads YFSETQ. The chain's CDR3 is CASSSPTGGGETQYF. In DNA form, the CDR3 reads TGCGCCAGCAGCTCGCCGACGGGTGGGGGGGAGACCCAGTACTTC.

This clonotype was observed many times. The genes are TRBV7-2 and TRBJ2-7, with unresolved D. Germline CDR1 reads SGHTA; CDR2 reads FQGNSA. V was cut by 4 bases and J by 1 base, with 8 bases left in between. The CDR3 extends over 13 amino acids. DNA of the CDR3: TGTGCCAGCAGCTCGGACCGTTCCTACGAGCAGTACTTC. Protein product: CASSSDRSYEQYF.

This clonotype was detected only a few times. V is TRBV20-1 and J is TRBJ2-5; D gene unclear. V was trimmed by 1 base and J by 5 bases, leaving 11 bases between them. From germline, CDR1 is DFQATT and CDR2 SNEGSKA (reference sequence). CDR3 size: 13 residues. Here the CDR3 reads CSARVDFWETQYF. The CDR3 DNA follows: TGCAGTGCTAGAGTAGACTTCTGGGAGACCCAGTACTTC.

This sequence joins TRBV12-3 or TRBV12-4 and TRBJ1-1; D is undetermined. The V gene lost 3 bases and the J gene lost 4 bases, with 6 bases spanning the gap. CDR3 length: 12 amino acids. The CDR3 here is CASSFYSTEAFF. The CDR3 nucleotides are TGTGCCAGCAGTTTTTATAGCACTGAAGCTTTCTTT.

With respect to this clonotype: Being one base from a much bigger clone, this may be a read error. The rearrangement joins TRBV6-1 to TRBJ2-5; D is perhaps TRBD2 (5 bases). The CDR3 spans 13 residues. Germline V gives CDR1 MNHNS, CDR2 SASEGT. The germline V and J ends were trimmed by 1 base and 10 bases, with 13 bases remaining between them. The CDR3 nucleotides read TGTGCCAGCAGTGAAGGGCGGACTGGGAGCCAGTACTTC. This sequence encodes CASSEGRTGSQYF.

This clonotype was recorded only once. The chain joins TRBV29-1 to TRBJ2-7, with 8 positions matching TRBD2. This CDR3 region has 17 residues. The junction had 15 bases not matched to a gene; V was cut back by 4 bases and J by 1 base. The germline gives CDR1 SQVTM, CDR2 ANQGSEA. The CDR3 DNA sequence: TGCAGCGTTGCGGCGGCACTAGCGGTTCTCCTGTCCTACGAGCAGTACTTC. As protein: CSVAAALAVLLSYEQYF.

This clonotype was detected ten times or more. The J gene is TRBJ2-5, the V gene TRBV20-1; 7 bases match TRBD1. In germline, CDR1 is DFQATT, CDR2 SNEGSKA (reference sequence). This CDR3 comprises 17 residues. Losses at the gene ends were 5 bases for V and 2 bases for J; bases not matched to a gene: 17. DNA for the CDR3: TGCAGTGCTCGTGCCAAGGGGGCGGCGAGGCGGCAAGAGACCCAGTACTTC. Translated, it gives CSARAKGAARRQETQYF.

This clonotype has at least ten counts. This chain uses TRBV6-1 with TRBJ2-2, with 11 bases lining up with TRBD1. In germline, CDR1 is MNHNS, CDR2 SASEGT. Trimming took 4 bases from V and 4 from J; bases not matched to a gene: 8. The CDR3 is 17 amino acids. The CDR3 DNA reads TGTGCCAGCAGTGCCCGGGACAGGGGGTCGGGCACCGGGGAGCTGTTTTTT. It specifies CASSARDRGSGTGELFF.

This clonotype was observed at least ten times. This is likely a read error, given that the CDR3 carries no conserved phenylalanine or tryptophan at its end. The CDR3 is CATSDSTSGRIHEQYS. Here the CDR3 DNA reads TGTGCCACCAGTGATTCGACTAGCGGGAGGATCCACGAGCAGTACTCC. This chain connects TRBV24-1 to TRBJ2-7, with 13 bases identical to TRBD2. CDR1 and CDR2 (germline): KGHDR, SFDVKD. CDR3 size: 16 residues. V was pared by 2 bases and J by 5 bases, with 5 bases of the junction left unmatched.

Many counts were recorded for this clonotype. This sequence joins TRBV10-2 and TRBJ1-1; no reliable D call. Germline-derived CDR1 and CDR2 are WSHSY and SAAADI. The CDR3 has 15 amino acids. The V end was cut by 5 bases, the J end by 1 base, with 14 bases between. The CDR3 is CASSKAAAGNTEAFF. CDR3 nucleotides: TGCGCCAGCAGTAAGGCGGCAGCGGGGAACACTGAAGCTTTCTTT.

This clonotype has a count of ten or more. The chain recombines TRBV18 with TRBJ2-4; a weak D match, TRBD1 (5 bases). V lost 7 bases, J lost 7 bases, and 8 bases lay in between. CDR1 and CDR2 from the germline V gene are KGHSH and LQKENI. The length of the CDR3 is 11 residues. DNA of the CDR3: TGTGCCAGCTTGCAGGGCAACATTCAGTACTTC. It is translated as CASLQGNIQYF.

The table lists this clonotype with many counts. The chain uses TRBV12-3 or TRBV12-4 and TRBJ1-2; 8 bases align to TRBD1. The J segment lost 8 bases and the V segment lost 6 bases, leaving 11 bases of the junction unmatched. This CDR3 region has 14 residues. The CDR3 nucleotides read TGTGCCAGCAGCCCTCGACAGGGGTCAGAAGGCTACACCTTC. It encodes CASSPRQGSEGYTF.

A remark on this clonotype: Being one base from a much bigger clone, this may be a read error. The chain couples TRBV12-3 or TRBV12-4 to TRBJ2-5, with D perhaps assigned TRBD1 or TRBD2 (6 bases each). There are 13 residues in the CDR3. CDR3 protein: CASSLEEGETEYF. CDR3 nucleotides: TGTGCCAGCAGTTTAGAGGAGGGGGAGACCGAGTACTTC.

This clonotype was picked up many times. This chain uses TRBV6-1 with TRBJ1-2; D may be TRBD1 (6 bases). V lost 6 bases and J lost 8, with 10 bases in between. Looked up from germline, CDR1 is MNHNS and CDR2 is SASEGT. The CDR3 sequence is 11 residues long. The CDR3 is CASRETGGYTF. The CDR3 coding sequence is TGTGCCAGCAGGGAGACAGGAGGCTACACCTTC.

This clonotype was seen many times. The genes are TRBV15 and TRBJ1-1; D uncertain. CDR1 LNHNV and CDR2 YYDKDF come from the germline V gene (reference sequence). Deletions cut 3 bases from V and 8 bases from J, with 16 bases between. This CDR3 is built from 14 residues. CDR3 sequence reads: CATSSTGFPDEAFF. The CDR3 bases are TGTGCCACCAGCAGTACGGGGTTCCCGGACGAAGCTTTCTTT.

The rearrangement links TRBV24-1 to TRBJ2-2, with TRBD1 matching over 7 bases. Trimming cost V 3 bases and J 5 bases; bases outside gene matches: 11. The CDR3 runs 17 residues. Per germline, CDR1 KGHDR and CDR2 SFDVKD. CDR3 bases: TGTGCCACCAGTGATCAACGACAGGGCTGGTCGACCGGGGAGCTGTTTTTT. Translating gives CATSDQRQGWSTGELFF.

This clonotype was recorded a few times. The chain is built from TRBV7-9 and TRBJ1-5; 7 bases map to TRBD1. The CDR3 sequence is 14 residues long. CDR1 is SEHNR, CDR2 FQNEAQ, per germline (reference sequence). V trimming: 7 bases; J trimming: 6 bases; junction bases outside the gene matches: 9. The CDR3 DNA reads TGTGCCAGCAAAGTGGAAGGGGGCAGTCAGCCCCAGCATTTT. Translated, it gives CASKVEGGSQPQHF.

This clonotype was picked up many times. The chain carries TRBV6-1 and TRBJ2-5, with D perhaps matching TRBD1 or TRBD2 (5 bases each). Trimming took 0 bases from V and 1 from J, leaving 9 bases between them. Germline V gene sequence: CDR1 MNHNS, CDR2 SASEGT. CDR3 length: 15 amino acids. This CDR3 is CASSEAAGTQETQYF. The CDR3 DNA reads TGTGCCAGCAGTGAAGCGGCCGGGACCCAAGAGACCCAGTACTTC.

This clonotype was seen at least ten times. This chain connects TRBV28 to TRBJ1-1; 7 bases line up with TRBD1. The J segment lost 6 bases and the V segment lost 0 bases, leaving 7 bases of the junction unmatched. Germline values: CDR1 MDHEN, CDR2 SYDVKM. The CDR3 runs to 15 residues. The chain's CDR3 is CASSLWEGARAEAFF. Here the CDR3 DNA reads TGTGCCAGCAGTTTATGGGAGGGGGCCCGGGCTGAAGCTTTCTTT.

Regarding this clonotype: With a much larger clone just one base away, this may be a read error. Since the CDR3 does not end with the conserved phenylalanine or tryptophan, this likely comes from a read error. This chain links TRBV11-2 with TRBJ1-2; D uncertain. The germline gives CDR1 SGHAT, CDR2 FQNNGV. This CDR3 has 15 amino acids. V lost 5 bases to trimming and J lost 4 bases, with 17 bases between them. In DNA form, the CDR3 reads TGTGCCAGCAGCCTGTCGGATTCGGCAGGCTATGGCTACACCTAC. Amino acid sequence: CASSLSDSAGYGYTY.